The 25 T cell receptor beta chains given below trace back to one sample, sequenced in a study of OX40 agonist ivuxolimab in advanced cancers. The data were produced by immunoSEQ multiplex PCR, yet TCRdb's version contains in-frame clones alone and is incomplete. The profile covers tens of thousands of clones, with roughly 77% appearing a single time and roughly 9.8% taken by the ten largest. The source was CD4+ or CD8+ T cells sorted from blood, collected in a trial of the OX40 agonist ivuxolimab. Receptors were obtained from an adult with an advanced solid tumor such as melanoma, head and neck, liver or kidney cancer.

The chain combines TRBV5-6 with TRBJ2-2, with unresolved D. Per the germline V gene, CDR1 is SGHDT and CDR2 is YYEEEE. The CDR3 totals 15 residues. V lost 4 bases to trimming and J lost 0 bases, with 10 bases between them. CDR3 sequence reads: CASSPDFANTGELFF. The CDR3 DNA reads as TGTGCCAGCAGCCCCGACTTTGCGAACACCGGGGAGCTGTTTTTT.

This clone ranks as large (0.1 to 1%). V is TRBV28 and J is TRBJ2-7; TRBD1 matches 7 bases. With V trimmed by 5 bases and J by 6 bases, 10 bases remained unmatched. CDR1 MDHEN and CDR2 SYDVKM come from the germline V gene. The CDR3 contains 14 residues. CDR3 nucleotides: TGTGCCAGCAGTGACGGGACAGTGAGAGCCGAGCAGTACTTC. Translated, it gives CASSDGTVRAEQYF. Full variable domain (outside the CDR3, taken from reference TRBV28 and TRBJ2-7): DVKVTQSSRYLVKRTGEKVFLECVQDMDHENMFWYRQDPGLGLRLIYFSYDVKMKEKGDIPEGYSVSREKKERFSLILESASTNQTSMYLCASSDGTVRAEQYFGPGTRLTVT.

The chain uses TRBV5-8 and TRBJ2-1; 10 bases line up with TRBD2. This CDR3 is 20 amino acids long. J was trimmed by 6 bases and V by 1 base; bases with no gene match: 19. Germline V CDR1 and CDR2: SGHTS, YDEGEE. CDR3 sequence: CASSLRASGGFKKRGNEQFF. CDR3 sequence (DNA): TGTGCCAGCAGCTTGAGGGCTAGCGGGGGATTTAAAAAACGGGGCAATGAGCAGTTCTTC. Looking up the rest from reference TRBV5-8 and TRBJ2-1 gives the full variable domain: EAGVTQSPTHLIKTRGQQATLRCSPISGHTSVYWYQQALGLGLQFLLWYDEGEERNRGNFPPRFSGRQFPNYSSELNVNALELEDSALYLCASSLRASGGFKKRGNEQFFGPGTRLTVL.

The rearrangement links TRBV6-1 to TRBJ2-5; 7 bases agree with TRBD2. TRBJ2-7 matches the DNA end more closely, so the J call is doubtful. Germline V gives CDR1 MNHNS, CDR2 SASEGT. This CDR3 spans 13 amino acids. Written as DNA, the CDR3 is TGTGCCAGCGGGGGGGTTTTGCGCTACGAGCAGTACTTC. Translated: CASGGVLRYEQYF.

The rearrangement links TRBV7-3 to TRBJ1-1, with a tentative D call TRBD1 (5 bases). This CDR3 contains 14 residues. CDR1 and CDR2 (germline): SGHTA, FQGTGA. V was pared by 0 bases and J by 1 base, with 6 bases between. The CDR3 loop reads CASSLTGPNTEAFF. The CDR3 DNA is TGTGCCAGCAGCTTAACGGGGCCGAACACTGAAGCTTTCTTT.

This clone was observed a few times. This chain links TRBV6-1 with TRBJ1-5; TRBD1 is a possible D gene (6 bases). In germline, CDR1 is MNHNS, CDR2 SASEGT. The CDR3 contains 14 residues. V was cut by 2 bases and J by 6 bases, with 11 bases left in between. The CDR3 region has the DNA TGTGCCAGCAGTGAAAGCAGGGGAGGTCAGCCCCAGCATTTT. Translation: CASSESRGGQPQHF.

This chain uses TRBV10-3 with TRBJ2-1; 14 positions agree with TRBD2. Germline loops: CDR1 ENHRY, CDR2 SYGVKD. The CDR3 length is 16 residues. The trim removed 8 bases at V and 8 bases at J, leaving 11 bases unmatched. The DNA for the CDR3 is TGTGCCATCGGCGGACTAGCGGGGGGCAAGTGGGATGAGCAGTTCTTC. Translating gives CAIGGLAGGKWDEQFF.

The chain carries TRBV6-1 and TRBJ1-4, with 8 bases identical to TRBD1. CDR1 is MNHNS and CDR2 is SASEGT in the germline V gene. The length of the CDR3 is 14 residues. J gave up 8 bases and V 7 bases, and 9 bases lay outside the gene matches. CDR3 in DNA: TGTGCCAGCACCCGAGACAGGGGAGGGGAAAAACTGTTTTTT. Residues: CASTRDRGGEKLFF.

The V call is TRBV4-3, the J call TRBJ1-2; 7 nucleotides match TRBD1. The CDR3 contains 14 residues. Germline V CDR1 and CDR2: LGHNA, YSLEER. Trimming took 0 bases from V and 3 from J; bases not matched to a gene: 1. The CDR3 loop is CASSQETGHYGYTF. Written as DNA, the CDR3 is TGCGCCAGCAGCCAAGAGACAGGGCACTATGGCTACACCTTC.

This clone turned up a few times. The gene calls are TRBV11-1 and TRBJ2-5; 10 bases are a match to TRBD1. Germline V gene lookup returns CDR1 SGHAT and CDR2 FQDESV (reference sequence). CDR3 length equals 15 residues. V was clipped by 6 bases and J by 5 bases; unmatched bases: 9. In nucleotides, the CDR3 is TGTGCCAGCAGACACGACAGGGGGCAGGGGGAGACCCAGTACTTC. This sequence encodes CASRHDRGQGETQYF.

The J gene is TRBJ1-1, the V gene TRBV30, with D unresolved. Germline V gives CDR1 GTSNPN, CDR2 SVGIG (reference sequence). The ends were cut back, 4 bases at V and 9 bases at J, with 15 bases in the middle. The CDR3 sequence is 12 residues long. As DNA, the CDR3 is TGTGCCTGGAAGGAATCCCAGGAGAAAGCTTTCTTT. Protein sequence: CAWKESQEKAFF.

The rearrangement joins TRBV20-1 to TRBJ2-7; D remains unclear. V lost 6 bases, J lost 0 bases, and 6 bases lay in between. This CDR3 is 11 amino acids long. Looked up from germline, CDR1 is DFQATT and CDR2 is SNEGSKA (reference sequence). CDR3: CSAPRSYEQYF. The CDR3 coding sequence is TGCAGTGCACCCCGCTCCTACGAGCAGTACTTC.

The chain employs TRBV7-9 and TRBJ1-1, with D possibly matching TRBD1 (5 bases). Trimming took 0 bases from V and 1 from J, leaving 12 bases between them. The CDR3 runs 16 residues. Germline-derived CDR1 and CDR2 are SEHNR and FQNEAQ (reference sequence). For the CDR3, the DNA is TGTGCCAGCAGCTTAGCCCCGGGACCGGAGAACACTGAAGCTTTCTTT. Amino acid sequence: CASSLAPGPENTEAFF.

The chain combines TRBV5-6 with TRBJ2-3; weak D call: TRBD2 (5 bases). In germline, CDR1 is SGHDT, CDR2 YYEEEE. The V and J ends lost 2 bases and 6 bases respectively, with 19 bases between them. This CDR3 region has 16 residues. The CDR3 protein is CASSFLNPEGGDTQYF. The CDR3 bases are TGTGCCAGCAGCTTCCTAAACCCCGAGGGTGGGGATACGCAGTATTTT.

J is TRBJ2-5 and V is TRBV5-4, with D uncertain. The CDR3 runs 13 residues. Per the germline V gene, CDR1 is SGHNT and CDR2 is YYREEE (reference sequence). V was clipped by 5 bases and J by 4 bases, with 12 bases between them. CDR3 in DNA: TGTGCCAGCAGGGTGACGACGGGAGAGACCCAGTACTTC. It codes for CASRVTTGETQYF.

The rearrangement joins TRBV11-2 to TRBJ2-7; no clear D gene. There are 13 residues in the CDR3. Germline values: CDR1 SGHAT, CDR2 FQNNGV. Between the trimmed V and J ends, which lost 5 bases and 8 bases, there was a span of 16 bases. This chain's CDR3 is CASSTGPPEKQYF. Here the CDR3 DNA reads TGTGCCAGCAGCACTGGACCGCCTGAAAAGCAGTACTTC.

The chain employs TRBV5-1 and TRBJ2-5; the D gene is possibly TRBD2 (6 bases). CDR3 size: 16 residues. The germline V gene encodes CDR1 SGHRS and CDR2 YFSETQ. The V gene lost 4 bases and the J gene lost 1 base, with 17 bases spanning the gap. CDR3 sequence: CASSLGGSLLQETQYF. The CDR3 nucleotides read TGCGCCAGCAGCCTGGGGGGATCCCTCCTCCAAGAGACCCAGTACTTC.

V is TRBV7-3 and J is TRBJ2-7; 7 bases are a match to TRBD1. The CDR3 consists of 14 residues. Germline CDR1 is SGHTA and CDR2 is FQGTGA. J gave up 3 bases and V 4 bases, and 6 bases lay outside the gene matches. CDR3 bases: TGTGCCAGCAGCTACCGGGACAGCGGCTACGAGCAGTACTTC. Encoded protein: CASSYRDSGYEQYF.

V and J are TRBV5-1 and TRBJ2-1, with 11 bases matching TRBD1. Trimming removed 4 bases from V and 7 bases from J; junction bases left unmatched: 7. In germline, CDR1 is SGHRS, CDR2 YFSETQ. The CDR3 length is 15 residues. The CDR3 sequence: CASSPGQGAKNEQFF. The CDR3 DNA reads as TGCGCCAGCAGCCCCGGACAGGGGGCTAAGAATGAGCAGTTCTTC.

The V gene is TRBV7-2, the J gene TRBJ2-7; D ambiguous. Germline V CDR1 and CDR2: SGHTA, FQGNSA. This CDR3 has 13 residues. Trimming took 5 bases from V and 5 from J, leaving 13 bases between them. The CDR3 is CASSPGPSNEQYF. The CDR3 coding sequence is TGTGCCAGCAGCCCCGGGCCGTCCAACGAGCAGTACTTC. The full variable domain, rest sourced from reference TRBV7-2 and TRBJ2-7, is GAGVSQSPSNKVTEKGKDVELRCDPISGHTALYWYRQSLGQGLEFLIYFQGNSAPDKSGLPSDRFSAERTGGSVSTLTIQRTQQEDSAVYLCASSPGPSNEQYFGPGTRLTVT.

This clone was counted a single time. J is TRBJ2-5 and V is TRBV27; the D is unclear. The length of the CDR3 is 15 residues. Germline V lookup: CDR1 MNHEY, CDR2 SMNVEV (reference sequence). V dropped 6 bases and J dropped 4 bases, with 18 bases sitting between them. CDR3 sequence reads: CASSRLSTTRETQYF. CDR3 nucleotides: TGTGCCAGCAGCCGCCTCAGCACCACCCGAGAGACCCAGTACTTC.

This clone was observed a few times. This chain connects TRBV18 to TRBJ2-5; D perhaps matches TRBD1 (5 bases). The germline CDR1 and CDR2 sequences are KGHSH and LQKENI. Trimming took off 1 base at V and 5 bases at J, with 14 bases between the two ends. This CDR3 region has 15 residues. As DNA, the CDR3 is TGTGCCAGCTCACCACTATCAGGGCCGGGCGAGACCCAGTACTTC. Translation gives CASSPLSGPGETQYF.

J is TRBJ1-1 and V is TRBV10-1; the D gene is possibly TRBD1 (5 bases). Germline CDR1 WNHNN, CDR2 SYGVQD (reference sequence). V was shortened by 4 bases and J by 0 bases, with 9 bases between the two germline ends. This CDR3 region has 14 residues. CDR3 region: CASSGGQLNTEAFF. CDR3 nucleotides: TGCGCCAGCAGTGGTGGACAACTGAACACTGAAGCTTTCTTT.

In DNA, the CDR3 is TGCGCCAGCAGCTTGGTAGCGGGCCTCCAAGAGACCCAGTACTTC. The encoded protein is CASSLVAGLQETQYF. This chain links TRBV5-1 with TRBJ2-5, with 7 positions matching TRBD2. V shed 0 bases and J 1 base; nucleotides not matched to a gene: 3. Germline values: CDR1 SGHRS, CDR2 YFSETQ. The CDR3 totals 15 residues.

CDR3 DNA: TGTGCCAGCAGCCACGAGAGGGCCGGAGCTTTCTTT. It translates to CASSHERAGAFF. The chain employs TRBV4-2 and TRBJ1-1; D is uncertain. Germline values: CDR1 LGHNA, CDR2 YNFKEQ. This CDR3 region has 12 residues. V shed 3 bases and J shed 10 bases, with 12 bases lying between them.